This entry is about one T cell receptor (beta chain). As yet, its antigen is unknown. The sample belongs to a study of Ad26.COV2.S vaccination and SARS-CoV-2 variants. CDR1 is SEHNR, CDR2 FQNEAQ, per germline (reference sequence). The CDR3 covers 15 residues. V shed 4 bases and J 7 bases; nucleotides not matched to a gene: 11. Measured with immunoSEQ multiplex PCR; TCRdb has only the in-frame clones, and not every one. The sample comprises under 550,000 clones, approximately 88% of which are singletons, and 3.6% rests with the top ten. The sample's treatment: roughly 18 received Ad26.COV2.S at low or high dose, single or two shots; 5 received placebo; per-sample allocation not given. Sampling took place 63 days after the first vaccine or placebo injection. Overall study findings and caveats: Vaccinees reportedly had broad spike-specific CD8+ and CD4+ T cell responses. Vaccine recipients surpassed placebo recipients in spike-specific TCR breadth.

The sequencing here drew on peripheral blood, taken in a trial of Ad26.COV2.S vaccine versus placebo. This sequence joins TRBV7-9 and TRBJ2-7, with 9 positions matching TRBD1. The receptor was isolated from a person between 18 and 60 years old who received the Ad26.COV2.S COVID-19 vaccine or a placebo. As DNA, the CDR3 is TGTGCCAGCAGCTCTACCGGGACAGGGTGGGGTGAGCAGTACTTC. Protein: CASSSTGTGWGEQYF.